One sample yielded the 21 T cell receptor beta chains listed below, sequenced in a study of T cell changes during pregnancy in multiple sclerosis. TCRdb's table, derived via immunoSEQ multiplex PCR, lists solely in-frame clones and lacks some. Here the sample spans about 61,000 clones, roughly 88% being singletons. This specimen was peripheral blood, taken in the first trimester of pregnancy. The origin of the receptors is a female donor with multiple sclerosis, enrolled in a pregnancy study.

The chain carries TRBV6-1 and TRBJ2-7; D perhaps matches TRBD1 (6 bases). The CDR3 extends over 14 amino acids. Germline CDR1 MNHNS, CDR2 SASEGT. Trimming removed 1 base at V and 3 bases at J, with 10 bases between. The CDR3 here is CASSEGGQNYEQYF. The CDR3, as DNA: TGTGCCAGCAGTGAAGGGGGGCAGAACTACGAGCAGTACTTC.

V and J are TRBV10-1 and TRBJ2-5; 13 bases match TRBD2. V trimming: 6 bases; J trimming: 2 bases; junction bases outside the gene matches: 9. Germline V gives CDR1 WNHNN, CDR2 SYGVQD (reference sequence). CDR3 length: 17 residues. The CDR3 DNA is TGCGCCAGCAGCACGGGACTAGCGGGAACAGCACAAGAGACCCAGTACTTC. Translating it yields CASSTGLAGTAQETQYF.

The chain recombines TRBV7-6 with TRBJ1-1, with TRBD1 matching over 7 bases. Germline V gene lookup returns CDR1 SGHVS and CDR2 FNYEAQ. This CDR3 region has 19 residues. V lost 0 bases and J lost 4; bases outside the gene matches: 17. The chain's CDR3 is CASSLAPPGQREYFTEAFF. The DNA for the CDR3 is TGTGCCAGCAGCTTAGCGCCCCCGGGACAGCGAGAGTACTTCACTGAAGCTTTCTTT.

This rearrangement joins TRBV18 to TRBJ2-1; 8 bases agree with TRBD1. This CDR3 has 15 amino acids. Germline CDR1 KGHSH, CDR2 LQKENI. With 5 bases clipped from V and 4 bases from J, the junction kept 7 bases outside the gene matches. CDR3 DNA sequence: TGTGCCAGCTCATTCGGACAGGGAAAATACAATGAGCAGTTCTTC. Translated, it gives CASSFGQGKYNEQFF.

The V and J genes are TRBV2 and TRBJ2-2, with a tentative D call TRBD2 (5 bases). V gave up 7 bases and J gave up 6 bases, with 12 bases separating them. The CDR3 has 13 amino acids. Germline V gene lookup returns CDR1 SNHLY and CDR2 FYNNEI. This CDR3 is CASNVLGAGELFF. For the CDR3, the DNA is TGTGCCAGCAATGTACTAGGCGCCGGGGAGCTGTTTTTT.

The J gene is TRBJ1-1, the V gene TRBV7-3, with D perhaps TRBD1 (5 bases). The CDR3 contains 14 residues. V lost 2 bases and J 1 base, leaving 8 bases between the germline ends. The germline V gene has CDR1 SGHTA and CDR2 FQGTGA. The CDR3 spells CASSLGGENTEAFF. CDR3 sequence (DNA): TGTGCCAGCAGCTTAGGGGGGGAGAACACTGAAGCTTTCTTT.

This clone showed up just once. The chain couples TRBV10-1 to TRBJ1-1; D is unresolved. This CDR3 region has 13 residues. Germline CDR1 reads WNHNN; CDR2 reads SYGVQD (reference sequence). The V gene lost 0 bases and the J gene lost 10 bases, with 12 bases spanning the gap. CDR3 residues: CASSESTPRGAFF. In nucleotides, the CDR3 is TGCGCCAGCAGTGAGTCGACCCCCCGCGGAGCTTTCTTT.

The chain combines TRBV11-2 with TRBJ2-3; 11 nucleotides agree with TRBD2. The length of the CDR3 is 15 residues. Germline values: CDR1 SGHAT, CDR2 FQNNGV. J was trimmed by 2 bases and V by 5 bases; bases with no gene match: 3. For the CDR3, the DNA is TGTGCCAGCAGCCCGGGACTAGCGGACACAGATACGCAGTATTTT. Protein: CASSPGLADTDTQYF.

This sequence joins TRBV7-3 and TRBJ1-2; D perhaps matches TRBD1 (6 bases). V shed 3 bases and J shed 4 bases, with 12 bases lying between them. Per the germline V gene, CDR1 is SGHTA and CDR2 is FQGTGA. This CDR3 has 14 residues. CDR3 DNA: TGTGCCAGCAGCTTCAGGGGACCTCCCTATGGCTACACCTTC. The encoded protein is CASSFRGPPYGYTF.

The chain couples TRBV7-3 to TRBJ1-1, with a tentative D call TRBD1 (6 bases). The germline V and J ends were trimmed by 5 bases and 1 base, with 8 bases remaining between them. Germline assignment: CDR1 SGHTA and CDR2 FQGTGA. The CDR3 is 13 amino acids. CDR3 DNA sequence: TGTGCCAGCAGCCTGGGACAGAACACTGAAGCTTTCTTT. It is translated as CASSLGQNTEAFF.

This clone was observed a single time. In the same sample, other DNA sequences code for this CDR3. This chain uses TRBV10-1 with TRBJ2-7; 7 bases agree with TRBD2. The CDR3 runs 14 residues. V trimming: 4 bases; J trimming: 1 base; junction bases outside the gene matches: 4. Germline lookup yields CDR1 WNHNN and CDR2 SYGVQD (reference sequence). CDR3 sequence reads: CASSGTSGSYEQYF. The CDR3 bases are TGCGCCAGCAGTGGGACTAGTGGATCCTACGAGCAGTACTTC.

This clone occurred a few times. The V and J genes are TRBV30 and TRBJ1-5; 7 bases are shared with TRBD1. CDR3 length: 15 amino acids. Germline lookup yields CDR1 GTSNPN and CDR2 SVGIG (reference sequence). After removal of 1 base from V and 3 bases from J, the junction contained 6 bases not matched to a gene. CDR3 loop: CAWSGEGADNQPQHF. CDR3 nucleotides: TGTGCCTGGAGTGGCGAGGGGGCCGACAATCAGCCCCAGCATTTT.

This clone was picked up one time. This CDR3 is CASSLAGPRTDTQYF. CDR3 in DNA: TGTGCCAGCAGCTTGGCCGGTCCTCGCACAGATACGCAGTATTTT. The chain uses TRBV5-4 and TRBJ2-3; D gene unclear. Per germline, CDR1 SGHNT and CDR2 YYREEE (reference sequence). This CDR3 spans 15 amino acids. Trimming cost V 0 bases and J 1 base, with 9 bases left between them.

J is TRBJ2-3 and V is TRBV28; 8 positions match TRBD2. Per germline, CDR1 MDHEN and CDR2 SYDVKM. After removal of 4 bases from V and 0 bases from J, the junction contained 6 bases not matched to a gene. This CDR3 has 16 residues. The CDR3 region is CASSWPGGGSTDTQYF. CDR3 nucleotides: TGTGCCAGCAGTTGGCCCGGGGGGGGGAGCACAGATACGCAGTATTTT.

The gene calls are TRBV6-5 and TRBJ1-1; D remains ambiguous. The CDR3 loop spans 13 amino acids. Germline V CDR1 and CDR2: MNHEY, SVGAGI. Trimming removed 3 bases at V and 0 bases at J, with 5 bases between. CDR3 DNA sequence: TGTGCCAGCAGTTATTCCTTGAACACTGAAGCTTTCTTT. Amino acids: CASSYSLNTEAFF.

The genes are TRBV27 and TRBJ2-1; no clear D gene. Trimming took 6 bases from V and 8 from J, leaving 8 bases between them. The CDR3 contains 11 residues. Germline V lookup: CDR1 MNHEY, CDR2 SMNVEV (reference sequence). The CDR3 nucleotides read TGTGCCAGCAGAAAAATCTATGAGCAGTTCTTC. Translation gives CASRKIYEQFF.

In DNA, the CDR3 is TGTGCCAGCTCACCACGGGAGCGGGGGCTTTACTACGAGCAGTACTTC. Protein sequence: CASSPRERGLYYEQYF. The chain employs TRBV18 and TRBJ2-7; 8 bases map to TRBD2. The length of the CDR3 is 16 residues. J was trimmed by 3 bases and V by 1 base; bases with no gene match: 8. CDR1 is KGHSH and CDR2 is LQKENI in the germline V gene.

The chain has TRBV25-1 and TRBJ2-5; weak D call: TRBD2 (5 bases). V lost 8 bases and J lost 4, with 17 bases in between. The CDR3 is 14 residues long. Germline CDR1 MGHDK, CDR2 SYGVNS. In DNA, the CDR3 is TGTGCCAGCGCGTCCCCGGGGTCGGCAGAGACCCAGTACTTC. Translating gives CASASPGSAETQYF.

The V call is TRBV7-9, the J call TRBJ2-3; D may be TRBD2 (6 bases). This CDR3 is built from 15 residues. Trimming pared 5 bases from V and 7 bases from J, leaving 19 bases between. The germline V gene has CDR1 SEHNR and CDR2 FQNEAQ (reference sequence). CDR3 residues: CASSPLTGAGNTQYF. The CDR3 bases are TGTGCCAGCAGCCCTTTAACGGGAGCTGGAAATACGCAGTATTTT.

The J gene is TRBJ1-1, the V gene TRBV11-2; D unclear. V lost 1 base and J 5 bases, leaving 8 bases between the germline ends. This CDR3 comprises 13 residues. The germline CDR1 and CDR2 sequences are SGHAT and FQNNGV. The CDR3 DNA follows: TGTGCCAGCAGCTTAGCAGTTCCTACTGAAGCTTTCTTT. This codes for CASSLAVPTEAFF.

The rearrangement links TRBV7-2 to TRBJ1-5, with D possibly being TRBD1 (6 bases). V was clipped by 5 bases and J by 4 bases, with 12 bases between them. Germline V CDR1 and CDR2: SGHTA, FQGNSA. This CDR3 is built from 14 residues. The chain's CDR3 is CASSPDSANQPQHF. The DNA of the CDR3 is TGTGCCAGCAGCCCGGACAGCGCGAATCAGCCCCAGCATTTT.